Each of the 14 T cell receptor beta chains below was sequenced from the same sample in a study of blood T cells in healthy people across ages (dated by TCRdb to 2013 to 2016). The library was obtained by 5' RACE. Sequencing was carried out with an Illumina HiSeq 2500. The second PCR ran for roughly 7 to 12 cycles and used a J-beta primer mix along with a sample-barcoded 5' primer. The public reads were run again by TCRdb, first through fastp at Q25 and then through MiXCR, and only productive beta chains were kept. Each CDR3 protein gets just one entry, which takes the most common genes and DNA from the rows behind it. The sample data list about 680,000 distinct CDR3 sequences, and more than 40% of these were observed just once. About 32% of the sample goes to the ten largest clones. Material: blood. The receptors come from a woman aged 55-70 years in good health.

The V and J genes are TRBV7-7 and TRBJ2-1, with 12 bases lining up with TRBD2. The CDR3 runs to 18 residues. The germline gives CDR1 SSHAT, CDR2 FNYEAQ (reference sequence). V shed 5 bases and J 4 bases; nucleotides not matched to a gene: 12. The CDR3 reads CASSPTRSGLAGYNEQFF. CDR3 DNA: TGTGCCAGCAGCCCAACTAGATCCGGACTAGCGGGGTACAATGAGCAGTTCTTC.

The V and J genes are TRBV7-6 and TRBJ2-1, with D hard to call. With 4 bases removed from V and 7 bases from J, the gap between germline ends came to 8 bases. This CDR3 has 12 amino acids. Per germline, CDR1 SGHVS and CDR2 FNYEAQ. CDR3 nucleotide sequence: TGTGCCAGCAGCTCGTGGAAGAATGAGCAGTTCTTC. Translating it yields CASSSWKNEQFF. The full variable domain, its missing parts supplied by reference TRBV7-6 and TRBJ2-1, is GAGVSQSPRYKVTKRGQDVALRCDPISGHVSLYWYRQALGQGPEFLTYFNYEAQQDKSGLPNDRFSAERPEGSISTLTIQRTEQRDSAMYRCASSSWKNEQFFGPGTRLTVL.

The chain joins TRBV2 to TRBJ2-4, with unresolved D. The tail of the sequence fits TRBJ2-7 better, so the J call may be wrong. In germline, CDR1 is SNHLY, CDR2 FYNNEI. This CDR3 is 13 amino acids long. DNA for the CDR3: TGTGCCAGCAGTGGGCTATTAGGCTACGAGCAGTACTTC. Amino acid sequence: CASSGLLGYEQYF.

This clonotype was seen only a few times. The chain recombines TRBV20-1 with TRBJ2-7, with 8 bases that match TRBD2. This CDR3 contains 14 residues. The germline V gene has CDR1 DFQATT and CDR2 SNEGSKA (reference sequence). The CDR3 sequence is CSVLRREAMGEQYF. CDR3 coding DNA: TGCAGCGTCCTGCGGCGGGAGGCAATGGGGGAGCAGTACTTC.

J is TRBJ2-4 and V is TRBV7-7; 9 bases are shared with TRBD1. The J call may be wrong; the DNA end is better matched by TRBJ2-5. Germline values: CDR1 SSHAT, CDR2 FNYEAQ (reference sequence). The CDR3 length is 16 residues. CDR3 bases: TGTGCTAGCTCGACGAATAGCGGACAGGGGAAGGAGACCCAGTACTTC. Translation: CASSTNSGQGKETQYF.

In this sample, this clonotype turned up a few times. The V and J genes are TRBV24-1 and TRBJ2-3; the D is unclear. The V gene lost 4 bases and the J gene lost 14 bases, with 15 bases spanning the gap. This CDR3 region has 12 residues. Germline assignment: CDR1 KGHDR and CDR2 SFDVKD. This chain's CDR3 is CATSEVGDPAYF. The CDR3 nucleotides read TGTGCCACCAGTGAAGTCGGCGACCCTGCGTATTTT.

The chain employs TRBV20-1 and TRBJ2-3; 13 nucleotides line up with TRBD2. The V gene's germline CDR1 is DFQATT and CDR2 SNEGSKA (reference sequence). The CDR3 is 16 amino acids. J was trimmed by 4 bases and V by 3 bases; bases with no gene match: 7. The CDR3 sequence: CSARRGLAGDPDTQYF. The CDR3 nucleotides read TGCAGTGCTAGGAGAGGACTAGCGGGAGACCCAGATACGCAGTATTTT.

V is TRBV4-3 and J is TRBJ2-5; D is undetermined. V was pared by 1 base and J by 5 bases, with 14 bases between. This CDR3 is 15 amino acids long. The germline CDR1 and CDR2 sequences are LGHNA and YSLEER. CDR3 amino acids: CASSQGGRADETQYF. CDR3 sequence (DNA): TGCGCCAGCAGCCAAGGAGGTCGGGCCGACGAGACCCAGTACTTC.

This clonotype came up a few times. The rearrangement uses TRBV12-3 or TRBV12-4 and TRBJ2-7; D perhaps matches TRBD2 (5 bases). Trimming took 6 bases from V and 5 from J, leaving 8 bases between them. This CDR3 spans 11 amino acids. The CDR3 sequence: CASSPADEQYF. The DNA for the CDR3 is TGTGCCAGCAGCCCAGCGGACGAGCAGTACTTC.

The chain carries TRBV5-1 and TRBJ2-1, with D possibly being TRBD1 (5 bases). Between the trimmed V and J ends, which lost 4 bases and 5 bases, there was a span of 19 bases. The germline CDR1 and CDR2 sequences are SGHRS and YFSETQ. CDR3 size: 16 residues. CDR3: CASSIRQMLRDNEQFF. The CDR3 DNA reads as TGCGCCAGCAGCATAAGACAGATGCTAAGAGACAATGAGCAGTTCTTC. The entire variable domain, with the rest obtained from reference TRBV5-1 and TRBJ2-1, is as follows: KAGVTQTPRYLIKTRGQQVTLSCSPISGHRSVSWYQQTPGQGLQFLFEYFSETQRNKGNFPGRFSGRQFSNSRSEMNVSTLELGDSALYLCASSIRQMLRDNEQFFGPGTRLTVL.

The gene calls are TRBV20-1 and TRBJ1-2; D remains unclear. The CDR3 spans 14 residues. Germline-derived CDR1 and CDR2 are DFQATT and SNEGSKA (reference sequence). V shed 0 bases and J shed 4 bases, with 12 bases lying between them. CDR3 sequence: CSARDRVRGYGYTF. CDR3 nucleotides: TGCAGTGCTAGAGATCGGGTCAGAGGCTATGGCTACACCTTC.

This clonotype was counted a few times. V gene TRBV9 combines with J gene TRBJ2-7, with D possibly TRBD2 on 6 matching bases. Germline V gene data show CDR1 as SGDLS and CDR2 as YYNGEE. V lost 3 bases to trimming and J lost 3 bases, with 16 bases between them. This CDR3 comprises 15 residues. The DNA for the CDR3 is TGTGCCAGCAGCGGCAAGCCTAGCGCATACTACGAGCAGTACTTC. Protein sequence: CASSGKPSAYYEQYF.

CDR3 residues: CASSPRDRDNEQFF. The CDR3, as DNA: TGCGCCAGCAGCCCCCGGGACAGGGACAATGAGCAGTTCTTC. The genes are TRBV5-1 and TRBJ2-1; 9 positions agree with TRBD1. The CDR3 covers 14 residues. The germline CDR1 and CDR2 sequences are SGHRS and YFSETQ. J lost 5 bases, V lost 4 bases, and 4 bases had no gene match.

J is TRBJ1-3 and V is TRBV12-3 or TRBV12-4; D not resolved. CDR3 length: 14 amino acids. V gave up 6 bases and J gave up 2 bases, with 11 bases separating them. Written as DNA, the CDR3 is TGTGCCAGCAGCCCCGACGGTGCTGGAAACACCATATATTTT. This sequence encodes CASSPDGAGNTIYF.